The rows below give T cell receptor beta chains drawn from one sample of a study of cytomegalovirus exposure and HLA in healthy donors. The protocol was immunoSEQ multiplex PCR, while the TCRdb copy is restricted to in-frame clones and leaves out a portion. This table holds 60,000 to 90,000 clones, roughly 70% found once. Sequencing was carried out using PBMCs. These receptors all come from a woman aged 45-59 years in good health and CMV-seropositive. Each CDR3 is given with its conserved first and last residue. D genes are given only for firm matches. Clone size is not always given. Where it is, it says once, few, many or a class for expanded clones.

>14|TRBJ1-1|NA|TRBD1|TRBV28
CASSQGGRNTEAFF
TGTGCCAGCAGCCAGGGGGGAAGGAACACTGAAGCTTTCTTT
>16|TRBJ2-7|NA|NA|TRBV4-3
CASSQDRSSRSHEQYF
TGCGCCAGCAGCCAAGATAGAAGTAGCCGGAGCCACGAGCAGTACTTC
>16|TRBJ2-7|NA|TRBD2|TRBV5-1
CASSLALLAGVYEQYF
TGCGCCAGCAGCTTGGCGTTGCTAGCGGGAGTCTACGAGCAGTACTTC
>16|TRBJ1-3|NA|TRBD1|TRBV18
CASSPNRQGRENTIYF
TGTGCCAGCTCACCCAACCGACAGGGAAGGGAAAACACCATATATTTT
>15|TRBJ2-1|few|TRBD1|TRBV6-6
CASSYGQGASNEQFF
TGTGCCAGCAGTTACGGCCAGGGGGCTAGTAATGAGCAGTTCTTC
>14|TRBJ2-7|NA|NA|TRBV5-1
CASSLGTTSYEQYF
TGCGCCAGCAGCTTGGGGACAACTTCCTACGAGCAGTACTTC
>14|TRBJ2-3|few|TRBD1|TRBV15
CATGRDRFTDTQYF
TGTGCCACCGGCCGGGACAGGTTCACAGATACGCAGTATTTT
>15|TRBJ1-5|NA|NA|TRBV4-3
CASSQDAGYAQPQHF
TGCGCCAGCAGCCAAGATGCGGGGTACGCTCAGCCCCAGCATTTT
>13|TRBJ2-5|NA|NA|TRBV7-8
CASSFGYQETQYF
TGTGCCAGCAGCTTCGGGTACCAAGAGACCCAGTACTTC
>15|TRBJ2-1|once|TRBD2|TRBV27
CASSSGLAVYNEQFF
TGTGCCAGCAGTTCGGGACTAGCGGTCTACAATGAGCAGTTCTTC
>13|TRBJ1-2|NA|NA|TRBV6-6
CASQQGSNYGYTF
TGTGCCAGCCAGCAGGGGAGTAACTATGGCTACACCTTC
>14|TRBJ2-3|NA|TRBD2|TRBV5-1
CASSSGTSPDTQYF
TGCGCCAGCAGCTCCGGGACTAGCCCAGATACGCAGTATTTT
>14|TRBJ2-2|once|NA|TRBV7-7
CASSAQENTGELFF
TGTGCCAGCAGTGCACAAGAGAACACCGGGGAGCTGTTTTTT
>14|TRBJ1-3|NA|NA|TRBV4-3
CASSQNSRRNTIYF
TGCGCCAGCAGCCAGAATAGCCGGAGAAACACCATATATTTT
>16|TRBJ1-4|once|TRBD1|TRBV5-1
CASSLGRQGAYEKLFF
TGCGCCAGCAGCTTGGGCCGACAGGGGGCGTATGAAAAACTGTTTTTT
>14|TRBJ1-1|NA|NA|TRBV7-2
CASSENRPGGEAFF
TGTGCCAGCAGCGAAAATAGGCCGGGTGGTGAAGCTTTCTTT
>17|TRBJ1-6|NA|NA|TRBV9
CASSVGRDLGGNSPLHF
TGTGCCAGCAGCGTAGGTAGGGACCTAGGGGGTAATTCACCCCTCCACTTT
>14|TRBJ1-5|NA|NA|TRBV19
CASSIGGLDQPQHF
TGTGCCAGTAGTATTGGGGGCTTGGATCAGCCCCAGCATTTT
>13|TRBJ2-7|NA|TRBD2|TRBV19
CASSAGLAYEQYF
TGTGCCAGTAGTGCGGGACTAGCCTACGAGCAGTACTTC
>15|TRBJ2-2|few|NA|TRBV23-1
CASSQSGQNTGELFF
TGCGCCAGCAGTCAATCGGGACAAAACACCGGGGAGCTGTTTTTT
>14|TRBJ2-5|NA|NA|TRBV6-5
CASSYSKGGQTQYF
TGTGCTAGCAGTTACTCGAAGGGGGGGCAAACCCAGTACTTC
>16|TRBJ1-6|NA|NA|TRBV10-1
CASTNGPVSYNSPLHF
TGCGCCAGCACTAACGGTCCTGTCTCCTATAATTCACCCCTCCACTTT
>16|TRBJ2-1|few|TRBD2|TRBV15
CATSRKRGGSYNEQFF
TGTGCCACCAGCAGGAAACGGGGGGGTTCGTACAATGAGCAGTTCTTC
>17|TRBJ1-6|NA|NA|TRBV5-1
CASSPVEGGGMNSPLHF
TGCGCCAGCAGCCCCGTCGAAGGGGGGGGCATGAATTCACCCCTCCACTTT
>14|TRBJ2-3|few|TRBD1|TRBV10-1
CASSEGQGLDTQYF
TGCGCCAGCAGTGAAGGACAGGGGTTAGATACGCAGTATTTT
>13|TRBJ1-5|NA|NA|TRBV4-3
CASSQDGNQPQHF
TGCGCCAGCAGCCAAGACGGCAATCAGCCCCAGCATTTT
>13|TRBJ1-2|NA|NA|TRBV7-2
CASSLAVSQGYTF
TGTGCCAGCAGCTTAGCGGTTTCGCAGGGCTACACCTTC
>15|TRBJ2-5|NA|TRBD1|TRBV7-2
CASSPRTGAGETQYF
TGTGCCAGCAGCCCCCGGACAGGGGCTGGAGAGACCCAGTACTTC
>15|TRBJ1-1|few|TRBD1|TRBV19
CASRRTGMLDTEAFF
TGTGCCAGCCGTCGGACAGGGATGTTGGACACTGAAGCTTTCTTT
>14|TRBJ1-5|NA|TRBD1|TRBV18
CASSATGANQPQHF
TGTGCCAGCTCCGCAACAGGGGCGAATCAGCCCCAGCATTTT
>14|TRBJ1-2|NA|NA|TRBV5-5
CASSLAVGGYGYTF
TGTGCCAGCAGCTTGGCGGTCGGGGGCTATGGCTACACCTTC
>14|TRBJ1-1|NA|TRBD1|TRBV7-9
CASSAGQGDTEAFF
TGTGCCAGCAGCGCGGGACAGGGCGACACTGAAGCTTTCTTT
>14|TRBJ1-2|NA|TRBD1|TRBV6-1
CASSEPTGAYGYTF
TGTGCCAGCAGCGAACCGACAGGGGCCTATGGCTACACCTTC
>15|TRBJ2-7|NA|TRBD1|TRBV10-1
CASSAVTGASYEQYF
TGCGCCAGCAGTGCGGTCACAGGGGCTTCCTACGAGCAGTACTTC
>13|TRBJ2-1|NA|NA|TRBV30
CAWSVLGSDEQFF
TGTGCCTGGAGTGTACTGGGGAGCGATGAGCAGTTCTTC
>15|TRBJ2-7|few|NA|TRBV27
CASSPYQTGSYEQYF
TGTGCCAGCAGCCCGTACCAGACAGGTTCCTACGAGCAGTACTTC
>16|TRBJ1-4|NA|NA|TRBV5-1
CASSLATTGRDEKLFF
TGCGCCAGCAGCTTGGCGACAACAGGGCGGGATGAAAAACTGTTTTTT
>14|TRBJ2-7|few|TRBD1|TRBV6-6
CASSSQGVNYEQYF
TGTGCCAGCAGTTCCCAGGGGGTTAACTACGAGCAGTACTTC
>15|TRBJ2-7|few|TRBD1|TRBV30
CAWNPRRTGGTEQYF
TGTGCCTGGAACCCGCGTAGGACAGGGGGCACCGAGCAGTACTTC
>12|TRBJ2-7|few|NA|TRBV5-1
CASSFTRYEQYF
TGCGCCAGCAGCTTCACTCGCTACGAGCAGTACTTC
>17|TRBJ2-4|NA|TRBD2|TRBV10-2
CASSEWSGGADKNIQYF
TGCGCCAGCAGTGAATGGAGCGGGGGGGCCGACAAAAACATTCAGTACTTC
>20|TRBJ1-2|NA|NA|TRBV28
CASSLSNWGVRFLDNYGYTF
TGTGCCAGCAGTTTAAGTAATTGGGGGGTCAGGTTCCTAGATAACTATGGCTACACCTTC
>14|TRBJ2-2|NA|NA|TRBV9
CASSSKTVTGELFF
TGTGCCAGCAGCTCAAAGACAGTCACCGGGGAGCTGTTTTTT
>18|TRBJ1-4|NA|NA|TRBV4-1
CASSQDIQGVMTNEKLFF
TGCGCCAGCAGCCAAGATATCCAGGGTGTTATGACTAATGAAAAACTGTTTTTT
>12|TRBJ2-7|NA|TRBD1|TRBV19
CASKGQGGEQYF
TGTGCCAGTAAAGGACAGGGCGGCGAGCAGTACTTC
>15|TRBJ2-2|few|TRBD2|TRBV4-3
CASGLGGVGTGELFF
TGCGCCAGCGGACTCGGGGGGGTCGGCACCGGGGAGCTGTTTTTT
>15|TRBJ2-3|NA|TRBD1|TRBV10-3
CAISEKTGGTDTQYF
TGTGCCATCAGTGAGAAGACAGGGGGCACAGATACGCAGTATTTT
>15|TRBJ2-1|once|TRBD1|TRBV11-2
CASSFRDRDYNEQFF
TGTGCCAGCAGCTTCCGGGACAGAGATTACAATGAGCAGTTCTTC
>17|TRBJ1-6|few|TRBD1|TRBV4-2
CASSQDLTDRYNSPLHF
TGTGCCAGCAGCCAAGATCTAACGGACAGGTATAATTCACCCCTCCACTTT
>17|TRBJ1-1|NA|NA|TRBV5-5
CASSMPRDTGLNTEAFF
TGTGCCAGCAGCATGCCCCGGGACACAGGTTTGAACACTGAAGCTTTCTTT
>11|TRBJ1-3|NA|NA|TRBV23-1
CASCKDLTIYF
TGCGCCAGTTGTAAGGACTTAACCATATATTTT
>15|TRBJ1-4|NA|TRBD1|TRBV27
CASALPGTGGEKLFF
TGTGCCAGCGCTCTGCCGGGGACAGGGGGCGAAAAACTGTTTTTT
>14|TRBJ2-6|NA|NA|TRBV28
CASTRISGANVLTF
TGTGCCAGCACGCGGATCTCTGGGGCCAACGTCCTGACTTTC
>15|TRBJ2-1|NA|TRBD1|TRBV5-1
CASSLNRGSYNEQFF
TGCGCCAGCAGCTTGAACAGGGGTTCCTACAATGAGCAGTTCTTC
>15|TRBJ2-7|NA|NA|TRBV27
CASSLRLASSYEQYF
TGTGCCAGCAGTTTAAGGCTAGCGAGTTCCTACGAGCAGTACTTC
>14|TRBJ1-4|few|NA|TRBV29-1
CSVSVGGSSEKLFF
TGCAGCGTTAGTGTTGGGGGCTCGAGTGAAAAACTGTTTTTT
>15|TRBJ1-5|few|TRBD1|TRBV28
CASSLTGGGNQPQHF
TGTGCCAGCAGTTTAACAGGGGGCGGGAATCAGCCCCAGCATTTT
>14|TRBJ2-7|NA|NA|TRBV6-1
CASSELYSSYEQYF
TGTGCCAGCAGTGAACTTTATTCGTCCTACGAGCAGTACTTC
>14|TRBJ2-7|NA|NA|TRBV6-1
CASSESRGAYEQYF
TGTGCCAGCAGTGAATCTAGAGGTGCCTACGAGCAGTACTTC
>15|TRBJ1-4|NA|NA|TRBV7-6
CASSSTGSTTEKLFF
TGTGCCAGCAGCTCGACCGGGTCGACGACTGAAAAACTGTTTTTT